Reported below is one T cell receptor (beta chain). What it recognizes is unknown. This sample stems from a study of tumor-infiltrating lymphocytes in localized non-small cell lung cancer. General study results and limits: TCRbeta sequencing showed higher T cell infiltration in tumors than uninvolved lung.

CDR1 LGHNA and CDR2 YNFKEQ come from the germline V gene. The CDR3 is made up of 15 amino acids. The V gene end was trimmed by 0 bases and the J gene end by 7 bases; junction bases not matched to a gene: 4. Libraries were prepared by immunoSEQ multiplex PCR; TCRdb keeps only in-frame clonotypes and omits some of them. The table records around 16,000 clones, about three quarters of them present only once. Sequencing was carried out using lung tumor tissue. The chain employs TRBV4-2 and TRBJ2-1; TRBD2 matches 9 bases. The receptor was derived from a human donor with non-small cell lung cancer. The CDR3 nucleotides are TGTGCCAGCAGCCAAGAAGGCGGGAGGGGGAATGAGCAGTTCTTC. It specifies CASSQEGGRGNEQFF.